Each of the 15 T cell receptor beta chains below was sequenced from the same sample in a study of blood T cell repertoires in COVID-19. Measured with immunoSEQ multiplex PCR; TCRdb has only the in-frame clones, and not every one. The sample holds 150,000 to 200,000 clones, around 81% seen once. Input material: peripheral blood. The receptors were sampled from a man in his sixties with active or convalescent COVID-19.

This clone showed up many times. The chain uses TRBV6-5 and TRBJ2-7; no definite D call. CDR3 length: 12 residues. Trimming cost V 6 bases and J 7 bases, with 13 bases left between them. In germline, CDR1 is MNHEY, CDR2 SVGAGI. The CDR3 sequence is CASSLRGREQYF. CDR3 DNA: TGTGCCAGCAGCCTTAGAGGTCGGGAGCAGTACTTC.

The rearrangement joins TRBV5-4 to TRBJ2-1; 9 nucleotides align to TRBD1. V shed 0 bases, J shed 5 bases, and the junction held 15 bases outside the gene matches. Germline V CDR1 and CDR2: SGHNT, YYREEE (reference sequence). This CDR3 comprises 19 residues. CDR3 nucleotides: TGTGCCAGCAGCTTGGGGCGATGGGGTTACAGGGGGCAGGACAATGAGCAGTTCTTC. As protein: CASSLGRWGYRGQDNEQFF.

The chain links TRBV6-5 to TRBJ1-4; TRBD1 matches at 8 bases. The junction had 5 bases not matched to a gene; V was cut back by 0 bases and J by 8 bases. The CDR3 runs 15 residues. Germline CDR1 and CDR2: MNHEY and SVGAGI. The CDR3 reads CASSYSPGGGEKLFF. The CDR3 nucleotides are TGTGCCAGCAGTTACTCCCCAGGGGGCGGGGAAAAACTGTTTTTT.

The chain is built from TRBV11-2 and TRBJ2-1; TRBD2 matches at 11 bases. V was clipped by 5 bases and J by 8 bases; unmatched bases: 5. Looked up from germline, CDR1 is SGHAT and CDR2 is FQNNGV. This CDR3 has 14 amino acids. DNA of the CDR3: TGTGCCAGCAGCGGTAGCGGGGGGGCACATGAGCAGTTCTTC. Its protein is CASSGSGGAHEQFF.

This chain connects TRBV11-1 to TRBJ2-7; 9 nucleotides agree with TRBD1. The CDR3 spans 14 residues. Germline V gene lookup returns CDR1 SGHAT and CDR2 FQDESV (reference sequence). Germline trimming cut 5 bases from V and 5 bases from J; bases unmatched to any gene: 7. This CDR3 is CASSVRDRDHEQYF. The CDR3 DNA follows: TGTGCCAGCAGCGTCCGGGACAGGGACCACGAGCAGTACTTC.

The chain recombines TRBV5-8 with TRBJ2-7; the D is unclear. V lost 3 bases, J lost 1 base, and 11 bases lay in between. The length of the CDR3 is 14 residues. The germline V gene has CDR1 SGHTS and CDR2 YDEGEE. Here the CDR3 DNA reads TGTGCCAGCAGCTCCCCCGGCGGATCCTACGAGCAGTACTTC. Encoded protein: CASSSPGGSYEQYF.

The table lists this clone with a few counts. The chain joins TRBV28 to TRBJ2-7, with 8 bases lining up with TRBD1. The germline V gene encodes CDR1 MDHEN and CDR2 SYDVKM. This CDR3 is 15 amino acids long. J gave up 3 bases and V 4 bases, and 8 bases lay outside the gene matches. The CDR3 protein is CASSSRTGLNYEQYF. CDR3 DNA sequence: TGTGCCAGCAGTTCCAGGACAGGGTTAAACTACGAGCAGTACTTC.

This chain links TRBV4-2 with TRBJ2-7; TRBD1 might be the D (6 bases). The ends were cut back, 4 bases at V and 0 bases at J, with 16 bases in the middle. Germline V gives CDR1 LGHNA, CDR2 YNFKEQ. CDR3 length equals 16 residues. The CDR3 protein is CASSRGGQGHSYEQYF. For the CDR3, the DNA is TGTGCCAGCAGCCGCGGCGGGCAGGGGCACTCCTACGAGCAGTACTTC.

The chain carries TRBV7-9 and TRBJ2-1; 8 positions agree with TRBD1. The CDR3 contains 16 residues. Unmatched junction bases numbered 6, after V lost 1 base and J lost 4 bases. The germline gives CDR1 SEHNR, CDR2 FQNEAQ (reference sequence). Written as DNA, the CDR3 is TGTGCCAGCAGCTTAGGATCAGGGGGCGCATACAATGAGCAGTTCTTC. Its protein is CASSLGSGGAYNEQFF.

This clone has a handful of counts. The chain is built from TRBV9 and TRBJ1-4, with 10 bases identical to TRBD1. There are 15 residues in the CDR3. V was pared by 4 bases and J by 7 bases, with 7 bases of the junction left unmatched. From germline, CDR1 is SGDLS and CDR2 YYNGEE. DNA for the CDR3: TGTGCCAGCAGCTCCACCGGGACAGGGGCTGAAAAACTGTTTTTT. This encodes CASSSTGTGAEKLFF.

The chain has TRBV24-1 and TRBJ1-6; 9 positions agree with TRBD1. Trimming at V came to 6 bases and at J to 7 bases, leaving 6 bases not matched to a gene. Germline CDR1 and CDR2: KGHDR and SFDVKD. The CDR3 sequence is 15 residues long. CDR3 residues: CATSPGDRDNSPLHF. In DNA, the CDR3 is TGTGCCACCAGTCCCGGGGACAGGGACAATTCACCCCTCCACTTT.

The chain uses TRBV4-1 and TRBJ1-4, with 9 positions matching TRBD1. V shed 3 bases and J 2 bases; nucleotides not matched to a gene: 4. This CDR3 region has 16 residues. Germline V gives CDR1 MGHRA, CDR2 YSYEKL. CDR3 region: CASSQQDRGTNEKLFF. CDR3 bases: TGCGCCAGCAGCCAGCAGGACAGGGGCACTAATGAAAAACTGTTTTTT.

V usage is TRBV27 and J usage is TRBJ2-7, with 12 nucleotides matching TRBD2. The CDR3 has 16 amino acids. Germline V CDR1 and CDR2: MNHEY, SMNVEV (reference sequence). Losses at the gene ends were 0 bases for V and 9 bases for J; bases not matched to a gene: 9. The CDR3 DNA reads TGTGCCAGCAGTTTATCCCCTAGCGGGAGGGCCCAAGGGCAGTACTTC. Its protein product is CASSLSPSGRAQGQYF.

The CDR3 DNA follows: TGTGCCAGCAGCTCCCTGGACGGGACAACTAATGAAAAACTGTTTTTT. Translation: CASSSLDGTTNEKLFF. J is TRBJ1-4 and V is TRBV5-6; D is uncertain. V shed 3 bases and J shed 0 bases, with 12 bases lying between them. CDR1 and CDR2 (germline): SGHDT, YYEEEE. The CDR3 is 16 residues long. The whole variable domain, remainder taken from reference TRBV5-6 and TRBJ1-4, is DAGVTQSPTHLIKTRGQQVTLRCSPKSGHDTVSWYQQALGQGPQFIFQYYEEEERQRGNFPDRFSGHQFPNYSSELNVNALLLGDSALYLCASSSLDGTTNEKLFFGSGTQLSVL.

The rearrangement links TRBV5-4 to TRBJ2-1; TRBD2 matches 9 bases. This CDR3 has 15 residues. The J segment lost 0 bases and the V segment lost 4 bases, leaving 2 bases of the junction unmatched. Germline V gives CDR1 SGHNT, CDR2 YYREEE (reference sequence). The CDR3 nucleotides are TGTGCCAGCAGCGTTAGCGGGAGCTCCTACAATGAGCAGTTCTTC. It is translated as CASSVSGSSYNEQFF. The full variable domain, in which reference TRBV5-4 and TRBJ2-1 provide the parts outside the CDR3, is ETGVTQSPTHLIKTRGQQVTLRCSSQSGHNTVSWYQQALGQGPQFIFQYYREEENGRGNFPPRFSGLQFPNYSSELNVNALELDDSALYLCASSVSGSSYNEQFFGPGTRLTVL.